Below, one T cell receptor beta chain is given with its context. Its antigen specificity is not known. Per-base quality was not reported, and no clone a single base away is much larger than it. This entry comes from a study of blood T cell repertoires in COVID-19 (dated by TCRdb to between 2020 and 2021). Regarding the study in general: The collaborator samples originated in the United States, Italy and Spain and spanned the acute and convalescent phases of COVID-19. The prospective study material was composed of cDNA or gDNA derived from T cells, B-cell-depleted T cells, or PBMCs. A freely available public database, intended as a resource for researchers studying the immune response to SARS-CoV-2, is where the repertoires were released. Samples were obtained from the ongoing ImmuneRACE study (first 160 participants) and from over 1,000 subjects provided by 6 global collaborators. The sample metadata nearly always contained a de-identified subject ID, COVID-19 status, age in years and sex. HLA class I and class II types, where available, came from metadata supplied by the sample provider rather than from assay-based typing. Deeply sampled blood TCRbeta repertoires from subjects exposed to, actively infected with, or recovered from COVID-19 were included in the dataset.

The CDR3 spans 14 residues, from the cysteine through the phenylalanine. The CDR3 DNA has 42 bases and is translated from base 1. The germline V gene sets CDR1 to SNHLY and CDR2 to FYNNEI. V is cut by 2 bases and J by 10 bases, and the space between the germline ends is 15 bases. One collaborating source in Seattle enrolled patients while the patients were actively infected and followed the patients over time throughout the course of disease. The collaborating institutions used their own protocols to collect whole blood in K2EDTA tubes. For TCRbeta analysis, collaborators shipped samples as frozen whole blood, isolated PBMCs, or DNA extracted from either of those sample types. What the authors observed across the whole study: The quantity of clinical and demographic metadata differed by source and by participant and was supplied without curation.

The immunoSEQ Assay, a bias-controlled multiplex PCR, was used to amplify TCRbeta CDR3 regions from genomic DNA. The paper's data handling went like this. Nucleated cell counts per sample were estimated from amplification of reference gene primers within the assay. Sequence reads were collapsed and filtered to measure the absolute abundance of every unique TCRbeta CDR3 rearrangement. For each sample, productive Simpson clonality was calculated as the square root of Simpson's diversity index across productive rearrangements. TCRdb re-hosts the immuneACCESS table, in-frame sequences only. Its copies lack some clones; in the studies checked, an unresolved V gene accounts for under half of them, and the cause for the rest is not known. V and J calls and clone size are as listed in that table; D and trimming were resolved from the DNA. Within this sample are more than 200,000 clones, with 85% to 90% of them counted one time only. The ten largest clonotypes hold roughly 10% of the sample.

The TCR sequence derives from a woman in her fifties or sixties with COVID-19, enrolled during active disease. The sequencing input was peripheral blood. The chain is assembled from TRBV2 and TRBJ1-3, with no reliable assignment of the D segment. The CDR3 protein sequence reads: CASSETYFQDTIYF. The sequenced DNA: TGTGCCAGCAGTGAAACTTACTTTCAGGATACCATATATTTT.